These 18 T cell receptor beta chains share one sample of origin, sequenced in a study of response to subunit inactivated influenza vaccine. TCRdb itself ran the RT-PCR reads through MiXCR, one entry per CDR3 protein. This table holds about 780,000 distinct CDR3 sequences, roughly 20% found once. Sequenced material: PBMCs from blood, taken roughly 5 days after vaccination. Receptors were obtained from a man aged 50-59 years who received an inactivated influenza vaccine.

The gene calls are TRBV6-2 or TRBV6-3 and TRBJ2-1; 9 bases fit TRBD1. The germline gives CDR1 MNHEY, CDR2 SVGEGT. Trimming removed 4 bases from V and 7 bases from J; junction bases left unmatched: 5. This CDR3 spans 14 amino acids. CDR3 protein: CASSSTGGPNEQFF. The CDR3 DNA sequence: TGTGCCAGCAGTTCCACAGGGGGCCCAAATGAGCAGTTCTTC.

The chain recombines TRBV12-3 or TRBV12-4 with TRBJ2-2; D is perhaps TRBD1 or TRBD2 (7 bases each). This CDR3 region has 15 residues. Trimming removed 2 bases from V and 7 bases from J, with 14 bases in between. CDR3 nucleotide sequence: TGTGCCAGCAGTTTATTAGCCAGGGGGGGCGGGGAGCTGTTTTTT. The encoded protein is CASSLLARGGGELFF.

This chain uses TRBV7-9 with TRBJ1-4, with D tentatively TRBD1 (6 bases). The ends were cut back, 3 bases at V and 4 bases at J, with 9 bases in the middle. The CDR3 spans 14 residues. CDR1 SEHNR and CDR2 FQNEAQ come from the germline V gene (reference sequence). The CDR3 coding sequence is TGTGCCAGCAGCTTCCAACAGGGTAATGAAAAACTGTTTTTT. It is translated as CASSFQQGNEKLFF.

The chain uses TRBV12-3 or TRBV12-4 and TRBJ1-6; D perhaps matches TRBD1 (5 bases). Trimming stripped 6 bases from V and 10 bases from J, with 19 bases between. The CDR3 totals 15 residues. The CDR3 nucleotides are TGTGCCAGCAGGGGCTCCCTAAGGGGCAGCTCACCCCTCCACTTT. It specifies CASRGSLRGSSPLHF.

This clonotype occurred many times. This chain joins TRBV12-3 or TRBV12-4 and TRBJ2-1; D gene uncertain. V shed 8 bases and J shed 5 bases, with 7 bases lying between them. This CDR3 is 11 amino acids long. CDR3 nucleotide sequence: TGTGCCAGCTTAGCCAACAATGAGCAGTTCTTC. Translated, it gives CASLANNEQFF.

This clonotype was picked up many times. The J gene is TRBJ2-1, the V gene TRBV29-1; D possibly corresponds to TRBD2 (6 bases). CDR3 size: 14 residues. Trimming removed 7 bases at V and 4 bases at J, with 17 bases between. Per the germline V gene, CDR1 is SQVTM and CDR2 is ANQGSEA. The CDR3 loop is CSALLAPSYNEQFF. CDR3 DNA sequence: TGCAGCGCCCTACTAGCTCCCTCATACAATGAGCAGTTCTTC.

This clonotype was seen only a few times. J is TRBJ2-1 and V is TRBV29-1; no reliable D call. This CDR3 is 14 amino acids long. The germline gives CDR1 SQVTM, CDR2 ANQGSEA. Trimming left V 1 base short and J 8 bases short, with 15 bases between. CDR3 nucleotide sequence: TGCAGCGTTGAAGCCCGGGCCCCTGGGGATGAGCAGTTCTTC. This sequence encodes CSVEARAPGDEQFF.

This clonotype has just a few counts. This chain links TRBV4-1 with TRBJ2-7; maybe TRBD1 (5 bases). Germline V gene data show CDR1 as MGHRA and CDR2 as YSYEKL. The CDR3 has 17 residues. V was pared by 1 base and J by 0 bases, with 16 bases between. The CDR3 here is CASSQVVGALSSYEQYF. The CDR3 bases are TGCGCCAGCAGCCAAGTAGTAGGGGCCCTTAGCTCCTACGAGCAGTACTTC.

This chain uses TRBV15 with TRBJ2-3, with D possibly being TRBD1 (6 bases). This CDR3 has 16 residues. Germline assignment: CDR1 LNHNV and CDR2 YYDKDF (reference sequence). The V gene lost 4 bases and the J gene lost 4 bases, with 18 bases spanning the gap. CDR3: CATSKKTGFRADTQYF. The CDR3 DNA reads as TGTGCCACCAGCAAAAAGACAGGCTTTCGGGCAGATACGCAGTATTTT.

V is TRBV5-1 and J is TRBJ2-3; TRBD1 is a possible D gene (6 bases). The CDR3 sequence is 16 residues long. Germline V gives CDR1 SGHRS, CDR2 YFSETQ. V shed 2 bases and J shed 0 bases, with 13 bases lying between them. The CDR3 protein is CASSFTRQDSTDTQYF. The CDR3 DNA follows: TGCGCCAGCAGCTTTACTCGACAGGATAGCACAGATACGCAGTATTTT.

This clonotype was found many times. V and J are TRBV28 and TRBJ1-6; 9 bases are a match to TRBD1. This CDR3 spans 15 amino acids. V trimming: 5 bases; J trimming: 6 bases; junction bases outside the gene matches: 5. Germline V gene lookup returns CDR1 MDHEN and CDR2 SYDVKM. The CDR3 is CASSPGQGGNSPLHF. CDR3 in DNA: TGTGCCAGCAGTCCGGGACAGGGTGGTAATTCACCCCTCCACTTT.

This clonotype was recorded many times. V and J are TRBV20-1 and TRBJ2-7; D is ambiguous. The CDR3 loop spans 13 amino acids. The germline CDR1 and CDR2 sequences are DFQATT and SNEGSKA (reference sequence). V shed 3 bases and J shed 2 bases, with 11 bases lying between them. The CDR3 loop is CSASAKGTYEQYF. The CDR3 DNA reads as TGCAGTGCTAGCGCCAAAGGCACCTACGAGCAGTACTTC.

The genes are TRBV27 and TRBJ1-1; 11 nucleotides align to TRBD1. The CDR3 spans 15 residues. J lost 4 bases, V lost 6 bases, and 7 bases had no gene match. Germline assignment: CDR1 MNHEY and CDR2 SMNVEV (reference sequence). The CDR3 loop reads CASRSLGTGGTEAFF. CDR3 sequence (DNA): TGTGCCAGCAGGTCCCTAGGGACAGGGGGCACTGAAGCTTTCTTT.

There are many counts of this clonotype. The rearrangement uses TRBV29-1 and TRBJ2-7; the D gene is possibly TRBD1 (6 bases). The CDR3 is 15 residues long. The germline gives CDR1 SQVTM, CDR2 ANQGSEA. Deletions cut 0 bases from V and 5 bases from J, with 17 bases between. The CDR3 bases are TGCAGCGTTGAAGATCCCGGGACACCCTGGAACGAGCAGTACTTC. This translates into CSVEDPGTPWNEQYF.

This chain connects TRBV7-2 to TRBJ2-3; the D gene is possibly TRBD2 (5 bases). Trimming left V 0 bases short and J 2 bases short, with 6 bases between. Looked up from germline, CDR1 is SGHTA and CDR2 is FQGNSA. The CDR3 sequence is 14 residues long. The CDR3 loop reads CASSLASVTDTQYF. CDR3 nucleotide sequence: TGTGCCAGCAGCTTAGCTAGCGTCACAGATACGCAGTATTTT.

This clonotype was found a few times. V usage is TRBV5-1 and J usage is TRBJ1-6, with D possibly being TRBD1 (5 bases). Germline V gene sequence: CDR1 SGHRS, CDR2 YFSETQ. CDR3 size: 16 residues. Trimming stripped 0 bases from V and 13 bases from J, with 20 bases between. The CDR3 bases are TGCGCCAGCAGCTTGGACTTGAGGGGCCTGTCGTCCCCCCTCCACTTT. It encodes CASSLDLRGLSSPLHF.

This clonotype came up many times. CDR3: CASSLEGLGTYNEQFF. CDR3 nucleotides: TGTGCCAGCAGCTTAGAGGGACTAGGCACCTACAATGAGCAGTTCTTC. This chain uses TRBV11-2 with TRBJ2-1, with 8 bases lining up with TRBD2. The CDR3 runs 16 residues. The germline V gene encodes CDR1 SGHAT and CDR2 FQNNGV. V was clipped by 0 bases and J by 2 bases; unmatched bases: 3.

This clonotype was detected only a few times. This sequence joins TRBV10-2 and TRBJ2-4; maybe TRBD2 (5 bases). The V end was cut by 0 bases, the J end by 7 bases, with 13 bases between. The CDR3 has 15 amino acids. Germline V CDR1 and CDR2: WSHSY, SAAADI. The CDR3 nucleotides read TGCGCCAGCAGTGAGTCCGGGGTTTGGGAGAACATTCAGTACTTC. This encodes CASSESGVWENIQYF.